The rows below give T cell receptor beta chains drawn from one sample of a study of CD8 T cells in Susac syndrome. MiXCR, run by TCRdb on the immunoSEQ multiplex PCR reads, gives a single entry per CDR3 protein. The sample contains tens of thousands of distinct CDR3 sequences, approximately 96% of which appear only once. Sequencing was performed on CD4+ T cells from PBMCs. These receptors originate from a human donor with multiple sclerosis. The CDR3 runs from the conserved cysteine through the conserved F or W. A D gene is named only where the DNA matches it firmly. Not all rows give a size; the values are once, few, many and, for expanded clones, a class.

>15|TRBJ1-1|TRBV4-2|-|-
CASSQEGQPNTEAFF
TGTGCCAGCAGCCAAGAAGGACAGCCGAACACTGAAGCTTTCTTT
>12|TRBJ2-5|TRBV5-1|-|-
CASSEYQETQYF
TGCGCCAGCAGCGAGTACCAAGAGACCCAGTACTTC
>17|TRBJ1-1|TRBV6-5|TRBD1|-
CASSYEGTGGWNTEAFF
TGTGCCAGCAGTTACGAAGGGACAGGGGGCTGGAACACTGAAGCTTTCTTT
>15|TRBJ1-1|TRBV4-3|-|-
CASSQVSSGNTEAFF
TGCGCCAGCAGCCAAGTTAGCTCGGGGAACACTGAAGCTTTCTTT
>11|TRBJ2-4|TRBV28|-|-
CATRGGNIQYF
TGTGCCACCAGAGGGGGTAACATTCAGTACTTC
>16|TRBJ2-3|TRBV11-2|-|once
CASSFLRGGNTDTQYF
TGTGCCAGCAGCTTTTTGCGAGGAGGGAACACAGATACGCAGTATTTT
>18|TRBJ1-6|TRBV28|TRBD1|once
CASRPGQGRWVLVSPLHF
TGTGCCAGCAGGCCTGGACAGGGGCGCTGGGTCTTGGTTTCACCCCTCCACTTT
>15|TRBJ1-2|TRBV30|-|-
CAWSPTRLGTYGYTF
TGTGCCTGGAGTCCCACAAGATTAGGCACGTATGGCTACACCTTC
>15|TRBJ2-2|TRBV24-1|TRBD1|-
CATSGRGRDTGELFF
TGTGCCACCAGTGGTAGGGGGCGGGACACCGGGGAGCTGTTTTTT
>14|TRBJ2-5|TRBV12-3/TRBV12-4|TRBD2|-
CASSPGGSQETQYF
TGTGCCAGCAGTCCGGGGGGGTCCCAAGAGACCCAGTACTTC
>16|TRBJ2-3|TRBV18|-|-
CASSPGGGGGTDTQYF
TGTGCCAGCTCACCCGGAGGGGGGGGCGGCACAGATACGCAGTATTTT
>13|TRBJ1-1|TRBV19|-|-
CASSISGITEAFF
TGTGCCAGTAGTATATCGGGTATCACTGAAGCTTTCTTT
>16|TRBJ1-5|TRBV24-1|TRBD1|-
CATSDTGTGVGQPQHF
TGTGCCACCAGTGACACCGGGACAGGGGTGGGTCAGCCCCAGCATTTT